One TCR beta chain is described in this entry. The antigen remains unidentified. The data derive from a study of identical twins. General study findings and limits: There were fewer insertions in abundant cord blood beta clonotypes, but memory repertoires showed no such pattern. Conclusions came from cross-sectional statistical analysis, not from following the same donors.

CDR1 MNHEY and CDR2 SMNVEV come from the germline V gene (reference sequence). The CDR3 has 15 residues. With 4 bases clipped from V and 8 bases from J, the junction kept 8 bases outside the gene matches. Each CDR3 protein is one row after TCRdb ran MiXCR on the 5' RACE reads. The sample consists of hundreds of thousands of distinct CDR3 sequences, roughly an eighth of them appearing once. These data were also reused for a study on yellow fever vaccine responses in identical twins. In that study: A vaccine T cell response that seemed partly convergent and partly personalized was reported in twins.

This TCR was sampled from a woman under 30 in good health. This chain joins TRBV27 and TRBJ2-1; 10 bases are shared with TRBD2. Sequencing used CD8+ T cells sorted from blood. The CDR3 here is CASSYSGGAFYEQFF. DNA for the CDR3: TGTGCCAGCAGTTACAGCGGGGGGGCCTTTTATGAGCAGTTCTTC.